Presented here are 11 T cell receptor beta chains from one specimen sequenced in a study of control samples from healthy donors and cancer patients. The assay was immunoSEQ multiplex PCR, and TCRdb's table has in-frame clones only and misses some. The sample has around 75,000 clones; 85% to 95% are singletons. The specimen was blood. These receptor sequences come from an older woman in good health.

CDR3 protein: CASSPPGHQNSPLHF. In DNA form, the CDR3 reads TGTGCCAGCTCACCACCGGGACACCAAAATTCACCCCTCCACTTT. The chain has TRBV18 and TRBJ1-6, with D possibly matching TRBD1 (6 bases). The CDR3 is made up of 15 amino acids. Germline V CDR1 and CDR2: KGHSH, LQKENI. V was cut by 0 bases and J by 7 bases, with 10 bases left in between. The variable domain in full, with the rest retrieved from reference TRBV18 and TRBJ1-6, is NAGVMQNPRHLVRRRGQEARLRCSPMKGHSHVYWYRQLPEEGLKFMVYLQKENIIDESGMPKERFSAEFPKEGPSILRIQQVVRGDSAAYFCASSPPGHQNSPLHFGNGTRLTVT.

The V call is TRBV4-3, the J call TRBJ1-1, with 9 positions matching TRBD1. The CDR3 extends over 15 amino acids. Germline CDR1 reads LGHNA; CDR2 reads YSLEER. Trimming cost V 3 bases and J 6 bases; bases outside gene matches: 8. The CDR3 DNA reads TGCGCCAGCAGCCAGACCGGGACAGGGTTCTCTGAAGCTTTCTTT. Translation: CASSQTGTGFSEAFF.

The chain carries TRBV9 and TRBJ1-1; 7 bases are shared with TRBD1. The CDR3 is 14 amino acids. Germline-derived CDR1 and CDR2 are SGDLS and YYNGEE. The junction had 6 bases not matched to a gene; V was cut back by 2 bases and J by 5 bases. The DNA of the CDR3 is TGTGCCAGCAGCGTCGACAGGGAGAGAACTGAAGCTTTCTTT. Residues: CASSVDRERTEAFF.

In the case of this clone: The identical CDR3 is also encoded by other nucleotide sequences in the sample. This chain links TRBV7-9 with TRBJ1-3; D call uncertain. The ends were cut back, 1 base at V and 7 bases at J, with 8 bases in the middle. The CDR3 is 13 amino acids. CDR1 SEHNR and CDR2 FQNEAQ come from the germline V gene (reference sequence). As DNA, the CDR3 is TGTGCCAGCAGCTTAGGCAGTGGGAACACCATATATTTT. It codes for CASSLGSGNTIYF.

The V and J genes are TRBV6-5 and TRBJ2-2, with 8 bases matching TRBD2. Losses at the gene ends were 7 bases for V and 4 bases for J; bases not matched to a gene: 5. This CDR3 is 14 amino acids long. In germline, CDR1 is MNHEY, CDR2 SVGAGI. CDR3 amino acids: CASTRSGGTGELFF. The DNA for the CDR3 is TGTGCCAGCACCAGGAGCGGGGGCACCGGGGAGCTGTTTTTT.

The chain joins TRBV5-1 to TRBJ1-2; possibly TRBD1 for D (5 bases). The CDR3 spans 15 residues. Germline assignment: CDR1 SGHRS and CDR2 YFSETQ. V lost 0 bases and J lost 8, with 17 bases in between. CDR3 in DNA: TGCGCCAGCAGCTTGGAAGGGAATCTTTGGGGCGGCTACACCTTC. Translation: CASSLEGNLWGGYTF.

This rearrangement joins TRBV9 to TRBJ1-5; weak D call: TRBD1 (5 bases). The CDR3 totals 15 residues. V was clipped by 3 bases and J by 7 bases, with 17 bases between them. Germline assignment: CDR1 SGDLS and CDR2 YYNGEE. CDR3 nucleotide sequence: TGTGCCAGCAGCGCGGGACGGAACTGGGGGCAGCCCCAGCATTTT. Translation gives CASSAGRNWGQPQHF.

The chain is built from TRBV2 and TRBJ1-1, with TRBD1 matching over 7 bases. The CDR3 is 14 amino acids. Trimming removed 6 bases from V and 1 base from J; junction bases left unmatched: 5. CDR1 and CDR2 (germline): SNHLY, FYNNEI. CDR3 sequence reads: CASRRGQQNTEAFF. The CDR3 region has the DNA TGTGCCAGCAGGAGGGGACAGCAGAACACTGAAGCTTTCTTT.

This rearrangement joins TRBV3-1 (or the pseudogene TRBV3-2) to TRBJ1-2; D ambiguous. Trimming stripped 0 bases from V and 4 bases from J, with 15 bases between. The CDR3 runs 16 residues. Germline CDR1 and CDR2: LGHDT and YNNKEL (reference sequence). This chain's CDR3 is CASSQDRTYPGYGYTF. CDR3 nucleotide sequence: TGTGCCAGCAGCCAAGACCGGACTTATCCGGGCTATGGCTACACCTTC.

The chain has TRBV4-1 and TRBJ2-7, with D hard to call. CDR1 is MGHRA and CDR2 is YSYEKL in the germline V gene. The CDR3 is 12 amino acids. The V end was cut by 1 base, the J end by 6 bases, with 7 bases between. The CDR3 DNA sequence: TGCGCCAGCAGCCAAGGGGGTTTCGAGCAGTACTTC. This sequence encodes CASSQGGFEQYF.

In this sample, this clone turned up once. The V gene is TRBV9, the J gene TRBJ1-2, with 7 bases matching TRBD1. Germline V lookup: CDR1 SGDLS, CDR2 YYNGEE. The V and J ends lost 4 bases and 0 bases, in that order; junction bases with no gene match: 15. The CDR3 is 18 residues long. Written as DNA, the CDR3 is TGTGCCAGCAGCCCTCCAGTGAGGGGGCCTCAAGCTAACTATGGCTACACCTTC. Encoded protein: CASSPPVRGPQANYGYTF.